These T cell receptor beta chains were read from a single sample in a study of cytomegalovirus exposure and HLA in healthy donors. Sequencing was performed with immunoSEQ multiplex PCR; in TCRdb, only in-frame clones are kept and a portion is missing. The data show 85,000 to 100,000 clones, roughly 86% seen once. Specimen: PBMCs. Every receptor here comes from a man younger than 45 in good health and CMV-seropositive. The CDR3 runs from the conserved cysteine through the conserved F or W. A D gene is named only where the DNA matches it firmly. Size values are once, few and many counts, or a class for expanded clones, and some rows have none.

cdr3_length | j_call | clone_size | v_call | d_call | cdr3_nt | cdr3_aa
15 | TRBJ2-1 | . | TRBV5-1 | TRBD2 | TGCGCCAGCAGCTTAACTAGCGGAGTTAACAATGAGCAGTTCTTC | CASSLTSGVNNEQFF
17 | TRBJ1-5 | . | TRBV2 | TRBD1 | TGTGCCAGCACGGACCGGGACAGGGACTATAGCAATCAGCCCCAGCATTTT | CASTDRDRDYSNQPQHF
15 | TRBJ1-4 | . | TRBV5-4 | . | TGTGCCAGCAGCCGGGGGGGGGTTAGTAATGAAAAACTGTTTTTT | CASSRGGVSNEKLFF
14 | TRBJ2-7 | . | TRBV5-4 | TRBD2 | TGTGCCAGCAGCCCAGGACTAGCGGATTACGAGCAGTACTTC | CASSPGLADYEQYF
20 | TRBJ2-3 | . | TRBV4-1 | . | TGCGCCAGCAGCCAACGGGGTGGGACAGAGAATAGCGGGATAGCAGATACGCAGTATTTT | CASSQRGGTENSGIADTQYF
14 | TRBJ1-6 | once | TRBV5-1 | TRBD1 | TGCGCCAGCAGCTTGAGACAGGGGCGTTCACCCCTCCACTTT | CASSLRQGRSPLHF
14 | TRBJ2-7 | . | TRBV27 | TRBD1 | TGTGCCAGCAGTTTCCGACAGGGCTCCTACGAGCAGTACTTC | CASSFRQGSYEQYF
15 | TRBJ1-4 | . | TRBV28 | TRBD1 | TGTGCCAGCAGTACAACAGGGGCGGGGATGAGGAAACTGTTTTTT | CASSTTGAGMRKLFF
11 | TRBJ1-2 | . | TRBV6-1 | . | TGTGCCAGCACCCCGTCAGGGCGGCACACCTTC | CASTPSGRHTF
14 | TRBJ1-1 | . | TRBV2 | . | TGTGCCAGCAGTGTGGCCAGTTGGAACACTGAAGCTTTCTTT | CASSVASWNTEAFF
14 | TRBJ2-1 | . | TRBV11-3 | . | TGTGCCAGCAGCTTCGGGGAGCCCTACAATGAGCAGTTCTTC | CASSFGEPYNEQFF
16 | TRBJ2-7 | . | TRBV5-1 | TRBD2 | TGCGCCAGCAGCTGGGGACTAGCCAAAAGCGAATACGAGCAGTACTTC | CASSWGLAKSEYEQYF
15 | TRBJ2-1 | . | TRBV7-3 | TRBD2 | TGTGCCAGCAGCTTAGAGGTAGCGGGACTGAATGAGCAGTTCTTC | CASSLEVAGLNEQFF
14 | TRBJ2-5 | . | TRBV5-1 | . | TGCGCCAGCAGCTTCGGAAGGGGCCAAGAGACCCAGTACTTC | CASSFGRGQETQYF
14 | TRBJ2-2 | once | TRBV7-9 | . | TGTGCCAGCAGCAAAGACAGGAACACCGGGGAGCTGTTTTTT | CASSKDRNTGELFF
13 | TRBJ1-2 | . | TRBV28 | . | TGTGCCAGCAGTTTTGGACAGAACTATGGCTACACCTTC | CASSFGQNYGYTF
14 | TRBJ2-3 | few | TRBV5-1 | . | TGCGCCAGCAGCTTGGCCCAGGGCACAGATACGCAGTATTTT | CASSLAQGTDTQYF
13 | TRBJ2-5 | . | TRBV5-1 | TRBD2 | TGCGCCAGCAGCCGGGACTATCGGGAGACCCAGTACTTC | CASSRDYRETQYF
16 | TRBJ2-2 | . | TRBV25-1 | . | TGTGCCAGCAGTGAATGGCCAGGGGCCAGCACCGGGGAGCTGTTTTTT | CASSEWPGASTGELFF
15 | TRBJ2-7 | . | TRBV4-2 | TRBD2 | TGTGCCAGCAGCCACTCTGCGGGAGGGCCACACGAGCAGTACTTC | CASSHSAGGPHEQYF
16 | TRBJ2-3 | . | TRBV18 | TRBD2 | TGTGCCAGCTCTCGCGGGACTAGCGGGAGTCGGGATACGCAGTATTTT | CASSRGTSGSRDTQYF
14 | TRBJ2-7 | . | TRBV2 | TRBD2 | TGTGCCAGCAGTGAGAGAGGGACTATCTACGAGCAGTACTTC | CASSERGTIYEQYF
15 | TRBJ2-7 | . | TRBV28 | . | TGTGCCAGCAGTCAGGTCGGTCTCTCCTTCTACGAGCAGTACTTC | CASSQVGLSFYEQYF
14 | TRBJ2-5 | . | TRBV5-1 | . | TGCGCCAGCAGCTTGGGACAGCAACAAGAGACCCAGTACTTC | CASSLGQQQETQYF
14 | TRBJ2-5 | . | TRBV5-1 | . | TGCGCCAGCAGCATCGGACAGCTCCAAGAGACCCAGTACTTC | CASSIGQLQETQYF
15 | TRBJ2-5 | few | TRBV15 | . | TGTGCCACCAGCAGAGTACCGGGAGTAGAAGAGACCCAGTACTTC | CATSRVPGVEETQYF
18 | TRBJ2-6 | . | TRBV5-1 | TRBD1 | TGCGCCAGCAGCCTGGACAGGGGGGGATTCTCTGGGGCCAACGTCCTGACTTTC | CASSLDRGGFSGANVLTF
13 | TRBJ2-7 | few | TRBV7-9 | . | TGTGCCAGCAGTCCACAGAGATCCTACGAGCAGTACTTC | CASSPQRSYEQYF
15 | TRBJ2-1 | . | TRBV27 | . | TGTGCCAGCAGTCCAAATCCCGCAGGATACAATGAGCAGTTCTTC | CASSPNPAGYNEQFF
12 | TRBJ2-7 | once | TRBV5-6 | . | TGTGCCAGCAGCGCGATCTCCTACGAGCAGTACTTC | CASSAISYEQYF
11 | TRBJ1-4 | . | TRBV27 | . | TGTGCCAGCAGAAAGGGGGGGAAACTGTTTTTT | CASRKGGKLFF
14 | TRBJ1-2 | . | TRBV2 | TRBD1 | TGTGCCAGCATGAGGACAGGGAGCCCCTATGGCTACACCTTC | CASMRTGSPYGYTF
16 | TRBJ2-3 | few | TRBV10-2 | TRBD1 | TGCGCCAGCAGTAAACCCGACAGGGACAGCACAGATACGCAGTATTTT | CASSKPDRDSTDTQYF
18 | TRBJ2-7 | . | TRBV4-2 | TRBD1 | TGTGCCAGCAGCCGCCTCGACCCAACCGGGACAGAACCCTACGAGCAGTACTTC | CASSRLDPTGTEPYEQYF
18 | TRBJ2-6 | . | TRBV5-4 | TRBD1 | TGTGCCAGCAGCTTAACAGGGGGCGTACCGTCTGGGGCCAACGTCCTGACTTTC | CASSLTGGVPSGANVLTF
12 | TRBJ1-1 | . | TRBV19 | . | TGTGCCAGTAGTAGGGCGAACACTGAAGCTTTCTTT | CASSRANTEAFF
15 | TRBJ1-4 | . | TRBV4-1 | TRBD1 | TGCGCCAGCAGCCCAAATTCCCAGGGGGCGGAAAAACTGTTTTTT | CASSPNSQGAEKLFF
17 | TRBJ2-6 | . | TRBV4-1 | . | TGCGCCAGCAGCCAAGGATGGCCAGGGACTGGGGCCAACGTCCTGACTTTC | CASSQGWPGTGANVLTF
15 | TRBJ2-2 | few | TRBV6-5 | TRBD1 | TGTGCCAGCTTAGGTGACAGGGGGCGAACCGGGGAGCTGTTTTTT | CASLGDRGRTGELFF
17 | TRBJ1-1 | . | TRBV9 | . | TGTGCCAGCAGCGCAGGCCGGGGGGGACATATGAACACTGAAGCTTTCTTT | CASSAGRGGHMNTEAFF
17 | TRBJ2-2 | . | TRBV28 | TRBD1 | TGTGCCAGCAGTTCGATGACAGGGGGCTTCTTTAGCGGGGAGCTGTTTTTT | CASSSMTGGFFSGELFF
16 | TRBJ2-3 | once | TRBV15 | . | TGTGCCACCAGCGCGCGTTCCGGGAGAGGAACAGATACGCAGTATTTT | CATSARSGRGTDTQYF
16 | TRBJ2-1 | . | TRBV28 | TRBD2 | TGTGCCAGCAGAACTAGCGGGGTCCCGTTCTACAATGAGCAGTTCTTC | CASRTSGVPFYNEQFF
15 | TRBJ1-4 | . | TRBV7-9 | TRBD1 | TGTGCCAGCACCCTACTACAGGGGGCTCGGGAAAAACTGTTTTTT | CASTLLQGAREKLFF
13 | TRBJ1-2 | . | TRBV27 | . | TGTGCCAGCAGTTTATCTCGGGGCTATGGCTACACCTTC | CASSLSRGYGYTF
13 | TRBJ1-1 | once | TRBV28 | . | TGTGCCAGCAGTTTACCCAGGGACACTGAAGCTTTCTTT | CASSLPRDTEAFF
14 | TRBJ1-4 | . | TRBV6-5 | . | TGTGCCAGCTTATACAACGCAACTAATGAAAAACTGTTTTTT | CASLYNATNEKLFF
12 | TRBJ1-2 | . | TRBV19 | . | TGTGCCAGCCGGGACTCTGGATATGGCTACACCTTC | CASRDSGYGYTF
16 | TRBJ1-2 | . | TRBV19 | TRBD1 | TGTGCCAGTAGTACCCTCGGACAGGGAAAGGACTATGGCTACACCTTC | CASSTLGQGKDYGYTF
15 | TRBJ2-2 | . | TRBV6-5 | TRBD2 | TGTGCCAGCAGTCCGTGGACTAGCGGGAGTGGGGAGCTGTTTTTT | CASSPWTSGSGELFF
14 | TRBJ1-5 | once | TRBV19 | . | TGTGCCAGTAGTATAGAGCAGGTCAATCAGCCCCAGCATTTT | CASSIEQVNQPQHF